This TCR beta chain is from a study of early T cells in non-severe SARS-CoV-2 infection. The CDR3 sequence is 12 residues long. The V gene lost 0 bases and the J gene lost 3 bases, with 2 bases spanning the gap. CDR1 and CDR2 from the germline V gene are KGHSH and LQKENI. This clonotype has at least ten counts. Unique molecular identifiers (one per individual cDNA molecule) were attached. TCRdb ran MiXCR on the 5' RACE reads and lists one entry per CDR3 protein. Of more than 90,000 distinct CDR3 sequences in the sample, approximately 11% were seen once. This sequence originates from an adult who was a healthcare worker with PCR-confirmed SARS-CoV-2 infection or an uninfected control (not recorded which). The sample consisted of whole blood. The V call is TRBV18, the J call TRBJ1-1; D is unresolved. The CDR3 sequence is CASSPPHTEAFF. The CDR3, as DNA: TGTGCCAGCTCACCACCCCACACTGAAGCTTTCTTT.